The 8 T cell receptor beta chains in this list originate from one sample, sequenced in a study of monozygotic twins with inflammatory bowel disease. Each CDR3 protein gets one entry in TCRdb, which reprocessed the 5' RACE reads and gives no DNA. The sample has about 450,000 distinct CDR3 sequences, and its top ten clones hold 2.4%. Material: blood. The receptors derive from a human donor with ulcerative colitis or Crohn's disease, or a healthy co-twin of an affected twin (not recorded which).

The rearrangement uses TRBV6-5 and TRBJ2-7; TCRdb picks TRBD1, but there is no DNA to check that call. This CDR3 region has 13 residues. In germline, CDR1 is MNHEY, CDR2 SVGAGI. The CDR3 spells CASSVAPGYEQYF.

The chain joins TRBV30 to TRBJ1-1. The CDR3 has 13 residues. Germline CDR1 is GTSNPN and CDR2 is SVGIG (reference sequence). CDR3 residues: CAWSGWTNTEAFF.

The gene calls are TRBV20-1 and TRBJ1-3; TCRdb outputs TRBD1, but without DNA this stays unchecked. The germline V gene has CDR1 DFQATT and CDR2 SNEGSKA (reference sequence). CDR3 length: 14 residues. Here the CDR3 reads CSARDDRGQGTIYF.

This chain links TRBV5-1 with TRBJ1-2; TCRdb selects TRBD1, and the lack of DNA leaves this call unchecked. This CDR3 is built from 17 residues. The germline CDR1 and CDR2 sequences are SGHRS and YFSETQ. The CDR3 region is CASSSSQTSAANYGYTF.

This CDR3 is CASSRPTGGNTIYF. The chain recombines TRBV7-2 with TRBJ1-3; TCRdb returns TRBD1, unconfirmable since there is no DNA. This CDR3 contains 14 residues. From germline, CDR1 is SGHTA and CDR2 FQGNSA.

This sequence joins TRBV20-1 and TRBJ2-7; absent DNA, TCRdb's TRBD1 call cannot be checked. There are 14 residues in the CDR3. The germline V gene has CDR1 DFQATT and CDR2 SNEGSKA (reference sequence). CDR3 sequence: CSAGPGGHSYEQYF.

This chain connects TRBV12-3 or TRBV12-4 to TRBJ2-5; there is no DNA to check the TCRdb D call of TRBD2. CDR3 length: 16 residues. The CDR3 protein is CASSSLTSGYQETQYF.

This chain connects TRBV10-3 to TRBJ1-1; TCRdb designates TRBD1, a call that cannot be tested without DNA. CDR1 is ENHRY, CDR2 SYGVKD, per germline. The CDR3 sequence is 15 residues long. CDR3 protein: CAISGDRGTNTEAFF.